The sequence of this TCR beta chain was determined in a study of read filtering for tumor transcriptome and immune sequencing. Study overall: TCR-mapped reads were about 3.5 to 11 million with IR-seq versus about 85 to 1,300 with RNA-seq.

This clonotype was detected many times. The trim removed 4 bases at V and 6 bases at J, leaving 2 bases unmatched. The CDR3 sequence is 13 residues long. Molecular barcoded adaptors covering alpha/delta and beta/gamma chains were used on around 400 ng RNA. One entry per CDR3 protein, called by TCRdb with MiXCR from the reads. The sample contains some 38,000 distinct CDR3 sequences, around 15% of which appear only once. This clonotype was obtained from a donor aged 40 or older with multiple myeloma. The J gene is TRBJ2-2, the V gene TRBV12-3 or TRBV12-4; 7 bases match TRBD1. Sample: a population of CD138-negative cells sorted from bone marrow. The chain's CDR3 is CASSSTGAGELFF. CDR3 coding DNA: TGTGCCAGCAGTTCCACAGGGGCCGGGGAGCTGTTTTTT.